This TCR beta chain was identified during a study of blood T cell repertoires in COVID-19. On the study more broadly: Researchers got acute and convalescent COVID-19 samples from the United States, Italy and Spain.

Methods used by the authors: Reference gene primer amplification yielded estimated nucleated cell counts. Here immunoSEQ multiplex PCR was the method, and the copy in TCRdb shows in-frame clones only, minus some. The DNA was the basis for D and trimming; V, J and clone size are from that table. The data contain approximately 240,000 clones, 87% of them singletons. Donors were grouped by their self-reported clinical history. The CDR3 has 13 amino acids. Germline CDR1 reads MGHRA; CDR2 reads YSYEKL. Trimming took off 4 bases at V and 8 bases at J, with 14 bases between the two ends. V is TRBV4-1 and J is TRBJ1-1; D remains ambiguous. Source material: PBMCs or T cells enriched from blood (not recorded which). The sequence was obtained from a woman in her twenties or thirties with acute COVID-19. CDR3 in DNA: TGCGCCAGCAGCCCCGGAGAGTTTACGGAAGCTTTCTTT. Amino acid sequence: CASSPGEFTEAFF.